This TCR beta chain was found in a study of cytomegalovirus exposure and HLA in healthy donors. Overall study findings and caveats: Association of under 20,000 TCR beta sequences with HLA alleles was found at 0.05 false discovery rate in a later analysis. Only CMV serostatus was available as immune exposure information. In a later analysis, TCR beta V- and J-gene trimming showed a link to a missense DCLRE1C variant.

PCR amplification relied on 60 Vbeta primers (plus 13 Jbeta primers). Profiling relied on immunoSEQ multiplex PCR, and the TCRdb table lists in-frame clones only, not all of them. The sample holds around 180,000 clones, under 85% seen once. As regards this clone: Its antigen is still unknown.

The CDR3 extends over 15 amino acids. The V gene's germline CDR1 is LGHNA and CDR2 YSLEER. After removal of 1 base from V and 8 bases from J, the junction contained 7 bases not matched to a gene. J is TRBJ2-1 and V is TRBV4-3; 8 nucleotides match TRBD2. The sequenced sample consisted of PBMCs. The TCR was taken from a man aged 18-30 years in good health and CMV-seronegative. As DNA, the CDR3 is TGCGCCAGCAGCCAAGCGGGGGTAGCGGGACATGAGCAGTTCTTC. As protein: CASSQAGVAGHEQFF.